This T cell receptor (beta chain) was identified during a study of shared clonotypes between healthy human individuals. Clones were read by immunoSEQ multiplex PCR, and TCRdb kept only the in-frame ones, dropping some. The sample shows about 2,500,000 clones, around 94% of them seen only once. All of the donors resided in Nashville, Tennessee, and each was a Caucasian adult. The V and J ends lost 1 base and 2 bases respectively, with 20 bases between them. CDR1 and CDR2 from the germline V gene are SGHRS and YFSETQ. The CDR3 sequence is 18 residues long. Remarks on this clone: What it binds is unknown.

Findings and caveats of the study: The four-donor shared clonotypes exceeded non-shared clonotypes in generation probability, with non-shared ones scoring lower.

Sample: naive CD4+ T cells sorted from blood. The subset is: CD45RA+ positively selected. The chain links TRBV5-1 to TRBJ2-3, with D perhaps matching TRBD1 (5 bases). The receptor comes from a man in his late teens or twenties in good health. The CDR3 region is CASSLRSGRVPPTDTQYF. In DNA form, the CDR3 reads TGCGCCAGCAGCTTGCGGTCGGGCAGGGTACCCCCCACAGATACGCAGTATTTT.